The 32 T cell receptor beta chains presented below share a single source sample, sequenced in a study of OX40 agonist ivuxolimab in advanced cancers. Measured with immunoSEQ multiplex PCR; TCRdb has only the in-frame clones, and not every one. The sample lists around 52,000 clones; 83% were seen once. The material sequenced was CD4+ or CD8+ T cells sorted from blood, taken in a trial of the OX40 agonist ivuxolimab. These receptors all stem from an adult with an advanced solid tumor such as melanoma, head and neck, liver or kidney cancer.

This chain connects TRBV28 to TRBJ1-1; possibly TRBD1 for D (6 bases). Trimming cost V 2 bases and J 12 bases, with 13 bases left between them. Germline V CDR1 and CDR2: MDHEN, SYDVKM. The CDR3 covers 12 residues. CDR3 loop: CASSLLTGLTFF. The CDR3 DNA reads TGTGCCAGCAGTTTACTTACAGGGTTGACTTTCTTT.

The V gene is TRBV7-9, the J gene TRBJ2-1, with 7 nucleotides matching TRBD2. CDR3 size: 15 residues. CDR1 and CDR2 from the germline V gene are SEHNR and FQNEAQ (reference sequence). V trimming: 5 bases; J trimming: 9 bases; junction bases outside the gene matches: 13. DNA of the CDR3: TGTGCCAGCAGCCCCAAGTTGGCGGGAGACGGTGAGCAGTTCTTC. This gives the protein CASSPKLAGDGEQFF.

V gene TRBV5-1 combines with J gene TRBJ2-3; D gene ambiguous. The CDR3 contains 15 residues. Deletions cut 4 bases from V and 2 bases from J, with 14 bases between. Germline V CDR1 and CDR2: SGHRS, YFSETQ. The CDR3 nucleotides read TGCGCCAGCAGCCGACGGCCTATAAACACAGATACGCAGTATTTT. Translating it yields CASSRRPINTDTQYF. The full variable domain, with the rest looked up from reference TRBV5-1 and TRBJ2-3, is KAGVTQTPRYLIKTRGQQVTLSCSPISGHRSVSWYQQTPGQGLQFLFEYFSETQRNKGNFPGRFSGRQFSNSRSEMNVSTLELGDSALYLCASSRRPINTDTQYFGPGTRLTVL.

This sequence joins TRBV18 and TRBJ2-5, with D unresolved. The CDR3 sequence is 13 residues long. V gave up 1 base and J gave up 4 bases, with 7 bases separating them. Germline lookup yields CDR1 KGHSH and CDR2 LQKENI. The CDR3 loop reads CASSPLDGETQYF. The CDR3 DNA reads as TGTGCCAGCTCACCACTTGACGGAGAGACCCAGTACTTC.

The chain joins TRBV6-1 to TRBJ1-2; D is uncertain. CDR1 and CDR2 from the germline V gene are MNHNS and SASEGT. Trimming took off 0 bases at V and 2 bases at J, with 10 bases between the two ends. The CDR3 is 15 amino acids. The CDR3 loop is CASSEAPAKNYGYTF. The CDR3 nucleotides read TGTGCCAGCAGTGAAGCTCCAGCTAAGAACTATGGCTACACCTTC.

The rearrangement links TRBV15 to TRBJ2-6, with 7 bases aligning to TRBD1. The J segment lost 0 bases and the V segment lost 2 bases, leaving 10 bases of the junction unmatched. The CDR3 is 19 amino acids. The germline V gene has CDR1 LNHNV and CDR2 YYDKDF (reference sequence). CDR3 protein: CATSRFRPGTVSGANVLTF. The CDR3 DNA is TGTGCCACCAGCAGATTTCGTCCCGGGACAGTCTCTGGGGCCAACGTCCTGACTTTC.

The chain joins TRBV5-4 to TRBJ2-7; 8 bases are shared with TRBD1. The junction had 10 bases not matched to a gene; V was cut back by 2 bases and J by 6 bases. This CDR3 region has 15 residues. CDR1 SGHNT and CDR2 YYREEE come from the germline V gene (reference sequence). The CDR3 is CASSLARTGYAEQYF. The CDR3, as DNA: TGTGCCAGCAGCTTAGCCAGGACAGGGTATGCCGAGCAGTACTTC.

V usage is TRBV19 and J usage is TRBJ2-1, with D maybe TRBD2 (6 bases). The CDR3 has 17 amino acids. Germline values: CDR1 LNHDA, CDR2 SQIVND (reference sequence). V lost 1 base and J 9 bases, leaving 22 bases between the germline ends. The DNA of the CDR3 is TGTGCCAGTAGTATAGTAGGGACTCGGGGCTTTATCCCTGAGCAGTTCTTC. Amino acid sequence: CASSIVGTRGFIPEQFF.

The chain couples TRBV7-7 to TRBJ1-1, with D uncertain. The CDR3 runs to 13 residues. Germline-derived CDR1 and CDR2 are SSHAT and FNYEAQ (reference sequence). Trimming pared 3 bases from V and 3 bases from J, leaving 8 bases between. The DNA for the CDR3 is TGTGCCAGCAGCTTTGATTCGGACACTGAAGCTTTCTTT. Its translation is CASSFDSDTEAFF.

The chain links TRBV19 to TRBJ1-5, with D perhaps TRBD1 (6 bases). CDR3 length: 15 amino acids. V was trimmed by 6 bases and J by 0 bases, leaving 12 bases between them. The germline gives CDR1 LNHDA, CDR2 SQIVND (reference sequence). The CDR3 sequence: CASSRRDISNQPQHF. The CDR3 coding sequence is TGTGCCAGTAGCCGAAGGGACATTAGCAATCAGCCCCAGCATTTT.

This chain uses TRBV11-2 with TRBJ2-7, with D unclear. The germline V gene has CDR1 SGHAT and CDR2 FQNNGV. V dropped 1 base and J dropped 3 bases, with 19 bases sitting between them. The CDR3 extends over 17 amino acids. The CDR3 bases are TGTGCCAGCAGCTTAGTTGGGTCATGGGGAACGGTCTACGAGCAGTACTTC. Amino acids: CASSLVGSWGTVYEQYF. Full variable domain (missing parts from reference TRBV11-2 and TRBJ2-7): EAGVAQSPRYKIIEKRQSVAFWCNPISGHATLYWYQQILGQGPKLLIQFQNNGVVDDSQLPKDRFSAERLKGVDSTLKIQPAKLEDSAVYLCASSLVGSWGTVYEQYFGPGTRLTVT.

The genes are TRBV2 and TRBJ1-5; D unclear. CDR1 is SNHLY and CDR2 is FYNNEI in the germline V gene. The CDR3 has 14 amino acids. V gave up 4 bases and J gave up 4 bases, with 11 bases separating them. The CDR3 DNA follows: TGTGCCAGCAGTGCCCAAAAGCCAAATCAGCCCCAGCATTTT. Translating gives CASSAQKPNQPQHF.

This clone was counted between two and nine times. The rearrangement joins TRBV6-5 to TRBJ2-2; D unclear. Trimming left V 5 bases short and J 1 base short, with 8 bases between. Germline V gene data show CDR1 as MNHEY and CDR2 as SVGAGI. CDR3 size: 14 residues. The CDR3 is CASSDWRNTGELFF. CDR3 in DNA: TGTGCCAGCAGTGACTGGCGGAACACCGGGGAGCTGTTTTTT.

The J gene is TRBJ2-7, the V gene TRBV11-2, with D maybe TRBD2 (6 bases). V lost 1 base and J 1 base, leaving 8 bases between the germline ends. Germline assignment: CDR1 SGHAT and CDR2 FQNNGV. The CDR3 contains 14 residues. As DNA, the CDR3 is TGTGCCAGCAGCTTAGGAGCGGGTTCCTACGAGCAGTACTTC. It yields the protein CASSLGAGSYEQYF.

The chain recombines TRBV7-2 with TRBJ2-5; 10 positions match TRBD1. J lost 4 bases, V lost 5 bases, and 10 bases had no gene match. Germline assignment: CDR1 SGHTA and CDR2 FQGNSA. This CDR3 is built from 16 residues. The CDR3 here is CASSTRQGAGRETQYF. CDR3 coding DNA: TGTGCCAGCAGCACCAGACAGGGGGCGGGACGAGAGACCCAGTACTTC.

The chain carries TRBV9 and TRBJ2-2; D perhaps matches TRBD1 (5 bases). Germline V lookup: CDR1 SGDLS, CDR2 YYNGEE. CDR3 length: 14 residues. V gave up 4 bases and J gave up 4 bases, with 11 bases separating them. The CDR3 nucleotides read TGTGCCAGCAGCACAGGCACAAGCACCGGGGAGCTGTTTTTT. As protein: CASSTGTSTGELFF.

The rearrangement uses TRBV30 and TRBJ2-6, with D uncertain. V lost 0 bases, J lost 3 bases, and 3 bases lay in between. CDR1 is GTSNPN, CDR2 SVGIG, per germline (reference sequence). There are 13 residues in the CDR3. CDR3 region: CAWSVGGANVLTF. The DNA of the CDR3 is TGTGCCTGGAGTGTAGGTGGGGCCAACGTCCTGACTTTC.

V usage is TRBV15 and J usage is TRBJ2-5; 9 bases agree with TRBD2. Germline CDR1 reads LNHNV; CDR2 reads YYDKDF (reference sequence). The CDR3 sequence is 16 residues long. Trimming removed 5 bases from V and 3 bases from J; junction bases left unmatched: 10. The CDR3 nucleotides are TGTGCCACCAGCCCCCGCGGGGCGGGAGGGAAAGAGACCCAGTACTTC. As protein: CATSPRGAGGKETQYF.

This chain joins TRBV5-8 and TRBJ2-5; D gene uncertain. The CDR3 spans 18 residues. The germline V gene encodes CDR1 SGHTS and CDR2 YDEGEE. V lost 1 base and J lost 3, with 22 bases in between. CDR3 sequence (DNA): TGTGCCAGCAGCTTGCCCCTAGGCTCCCCCCAAGAGGAAGAGACCCAGTACTTC. It encodes CASSLPLGSPQEEETQYF.

V usage is TRBV7-9 and J usage is TRBJ2-1; TRBD2 matches 9 bases. J was trimmed by 9 bases and V by 1 base; bases with no gene match: 4. Germline assignment: CDR1 SEHNR and CDR2 FQNEAQ (reference sequence). This CDR3 has 14 amino acids. The CDR3 loop is CASSLGGGRGEQFF. DNA for the CDR3: TGTGCCAGCAGCTTAGGTGGCGGGAGGGGTGAGCAGTTCTTC.

The V call is TRBV4-2, the J call TRBJ2-7, with D perhaps given as TRBD1 or TRBD2 (5 bases each). Germline lookup yields CDR1 LGHNA and CDR2 YNFKEQ. V dropped 5 bases and J dropped 1 base, with 12 bases sitting between them. The CDR3 is made up of 14 amino acids. CDR3 region: CASSWGTASYEQYF. DNA of the CDR3: TGTGCCAGCAGCTGGGGGACGGCTTCCTACGAGCAGTACTTC.

The genes are TRBV6-1 and TRBJ1-2; D is uncertain. Germline loops: CDR1 MNHNS, CDR2 SASEGT. V shed 6 bases and J shed 0 bases, with 14 bases lying between them. The CDR3 length is 15 residues. DNA for the CDR3: TGTGCCAGCAGGACCACGGCCGGATCTAACTATGGCTACACCTTC. It is translated as CASRTTAGSNYGYTF.

This sequence joins TRBV14 and TRBJ2-5; D is undetermined. The germline V and J ends were trimmed by 1 base and 4 bases, with 4 bases remaining between them. CDR3 length: 12 residues. Germline V CDR1 and CDR2: SGHDN, FVKESK. CDR3 loop: CASSQVVETQYF. The CDR3 bases are TGTGCCAGCAGCCAAGTTGTAGAGACCCAGTACTTC.

The J gene is TRBJ1-5, the V gene TRBV18, with 10 bases that match TRBD1. This CDR3 region has 15 residues. V lost 6 bases, J lost 5 bases, and 7 bases stayed unmatched. CDR1 is KGHSH and CDR2 is LQKENI in the germline V gene. For the CDR3, the DNA is TGTGCCAGCTCGCCGACAGGGGGCGGCCATCAGCCCCAGCATTTT. It codes for CASSPTGGGHQPQHF.

V gene TRBV2 combines with J gene TRBJ2-3; TRBD2 matches 8 bases. Germline V CDR1 and CDR2: SNHLY, FYNNEI. V shed 6 bases, J shed 1 base, and the junction held 6 bases outside the gene matches. There are 15 residues in the CDR3. The CDR3 DNA sequence: TGTGCCAGCAGAGTTACAGCGGGGGGCACAGATACGCAGTATTTT. This encodes CASRVTAGGTDTQYF. Full variable domain (outside the CDR3, taken from reference TRBV2 and TRBJ2-3): EPEVTQTPSHQVTQMGQEVILRCVPISNHLYFYWYRQILGQKVEFLVSFYNNEISEKSEIFDDQFSVERPDGSNFTLKIRSTKLEDSAMYFCASRVTAGGTDTQYFGPGTRLTVL.

The rearrangement joins TRBV30 to TRBJ1-5, with D perhaps TRBD1 (5 bases). The germline V gene encodes CDR1 GTSNPN and CDR2 SVGIG (reference sequence). Trimming stripped 0 bases from V and 7 bases from J, with 13 bases between. This CDR3 has 14 amino acids. CDR3: CAWSVALRGQPQHF. CDR3 DNA sequence: TGTGCCTGGAGTGTGGCCCTTCGGGGGCAGCCCCAGCATTTT.

This clone was seen just once. J is TRBJ1-4 and V is TRBV2, with TRBD1 as a possible D gene (5 bases). Per germline, CDR1 SNHLY and CDR2 FYNNEI. Trimming took off 7 bases at V and 0 bases at J, with 12 bases between the two ends. The CDR3 loop spans 15 amino acids. The chain's CDR3 is CASKGQYATNEKLFF. CDR3 DNA sequence: TGTGCCAGCAAGGGGCAGTATGCAACTAATGAAAAACTGTTTTTT. Supplemented by reference TRBV2 and TRBJ1-4, the full variable domain reads EPEVTQTPSHQVTQMGQEVILRCVPISNHLYFYWYRQILGQKVEFLVSFYNNEISEKSEIFDDQFSVERPDGSNFTLKIRSTKLEDSAMYFCASKGQYATNEKLFFGSGTQLSVL.

This clone showed up just a few times. The J gene is TRBJ2-2, the V gene TRBV7-9; TRBD2 is a possible D gene (6 bases). Germline loops: CDR1 SEHNR, CDR2 FQNEAQ (reference sequence). V lost 7 bases and J lost 4, with 16 bases in between. The CDR3 contains 15 residues. The CDR3 here is CASTLGSGTTGELFF. The CDR3 DNA reads as TGTGCCAGCACCTTGGGTAGCGGTACCACCGGGGAGCTGTTTTTT.

V usage is TRBV29-1 and J usage is TRBJ2-7; TRBD1 matches 9 bases. CDR1 is SQVTM and CDR2 is ANQGSEA in the germline V gene. The V gene end was trimmed by 4 bases and the J gene end by 5 bases; junction bases not matched to a gene: 3. CDR3 length: 12 amino acids. CDR3 residues: CSVGGQGDEQYF. Here the CDR3 DNA reads TGCAGCGTTGGGGGACAGGGAGACGAGCAGTACTTC.

CDR3 bases: TGTGCCAGCAGCGGACGGGGGACCCAGTACTTC. Its protein product is CASSGRGTQYF. The V call is TRBV5-6, the J call TRBJ2-5; D possibly corresponds to TRBD2 (5 bases). V gave up 4 bases and J gave up 7 bases, with 8 bases separating them. Germline V gives CDR1 SGHDT, CDR2 YYEEEE. The CDR3 is 11 amino acids.

The genes are TRBV19 and TRBJ1-5; D not resolved. The V end lost 0 bases, the J end lost 4 bases, and 16 bases lay between the germline ends. The CDR3 loop spans 17 amino acids. Germline CDR1 and CDR2: LNHDA and SQIVND (reference sequence). The DNA of the CDR3 is TGTGCCAGTAGTATAGATCTTAGGGCAGGCCAGAATCAGCCCCAGCATTTT. Translating it yields CASSIDLRAGQNQPQHF.

The chain couples TRBV29-1 to TRBJ1-2; 7 bases line up with TRBD1. The V gene's germline CDR1 is SQVTM and CDR2 ANQGSEA. This CDR3 has 14 residues. Trimming took 2 bases from V and 1 from J; bases not matched to a gene: 4. The CDR3: CSVEPQGVNYGYTF. The CDR3, as DNA: TGCAGCGTTGAACCCCAGGGGGTTAACTATGGCTACACCTTC.